A selection of T cell receptor beta chains follows, all from one sample in a study of breast tumors, draining lymph nodes, adjacent tissues. TCRdb itself ran the multiplex PCR reads through MiXCR, one entry per CDR3 protein. The data hold tens of thousands of distinct CDR3 sequences, with approximately 54% observed a single time. The sequencing sample was made of breast tumor tissue. The receptors were gathered from a female donor with breast cancer. Some clones in this sample may be carry-over from other donors' samples. Both conserved end residues are part of each CDR3. A D gene is named only where the DNA matches it firmly. Size is omitted from some rows. Given values are once, few, many or a class for expanded clones.

CDR3nt: TGCAGTGCTAGTAGGCCGGGACTAGCGGAAGATACGCAGTATTTT
CDR3aa: CSASRPGLAEDTQYF
j_gene: TRBJ2-3
v_gene: TRBV20-1
d_gene: TRBD2
abundance: -

CDR3nt: TGCGCCAGCCGGCGGGGGAACACTGAAGCTTTCTTT
CDR3aa: CASRRGNTEAFF
j_gene: TRBJ1-1
v_gene: TRBV5-1
d_gene: -
abundance: -

CDR3nt: TGCAGCGTTGTTTACTACCCTAGGGCGGGCTCCTCATCCTACAATGAGCAGTTCTTC
CDR3aa: CSVVYYPRAGSSSYNEQFF
j_gene: TRBJ2-1
v_gene: TRBV29-1
d_gene: -
abundance: -

CDR3nt: TGTGCCAGCAGTCAAACCCCGGGACAGCACACTCAGCCCCAGCATTTT
CDR3aa: CASSQTPGQHTQPQHF
j_gene: TRBJ1-5
v_gene: TRBV6-1
d_gene: TRBD1
abundance: many

CDR3nt: TGTGCCACCGCCGACATTGGCAATCAGCCCCAGCATTTT
CDR3aa: CATADIGNQPQHF
j_gene: TRBJ1-5
v_gene: TRBV19
d_gene: -
abundance: -

CDR3nt: TGTGCCACCAGCACTAGCGGGGCCGGGGATACGCAGTATTTT
CDR3aa: CATSTSGAGDTQYF
j_gene: TRBJ2-3
v_gene: TRBV15
d_gene: TRBD2
abundance: -

CDR3nt: TGCAGTGCTAGGAAGGCAGGGATGTCTGGAAACACCTTC
CDR3aa: CSARKAGMSGNTF
j_gene: TRBJ1-2
v_gene: TRBV20-1
d_gene: -
abundance: many

CDR3nt: TGCGCCAGCAGCCAAGATCCTAGCGGGAGCATCCATGAGCAGTTCTTC
CDR3aa: CASSQDPSGSIHEQFF
j_gene: TRBJ2-1
v_gene: TRBV4-3
d_gene: TRBD2
abundance: -

CDR3nt: TGTGCCACCAGTGATTTTCATCATGAGCAGTTCTTC
CDR3aa: CATSDFHHEQFF
j_gene: TRBJ2-1
v_gene: TRBV24-1
d_gene: -
abundance: -

CDR3nt: TGTGCCAGCAGTTTAAGGGGTAGCGGGAGGGCGCAACAAGGTGAGCAGTTCTTC
CDR3aa: CASSLRGSGRAQQGEQFF
j_gene: TRBJ2-1
v_gene: TRBV27
d_gene: TRBD2
abundance: few

CDR3nt: TGTGCCAGCAGTGGACTAGCGGGAGGGGAGACCCAGTACTTC
CDR3aa: CASSGLAGGETQYF
j_gene: TRBJ2-5
v_gene: TRBV2
d_gene: TRBD2
abundance: few

CDR3nt: TGTGCCAGCAGCGCGGCGCAGGGAGGGCTGTTTTTT
CDR3aa: CASSAAQGGLFF
j_gene: TRBJ2-2
v_gene: TRBV7-2
d_gene: -
abundance: -

CDR3nt: TGCAGTGCCCTTAGCGGGGGTGATACGCAGTATTTT
CDR3aa: CSALSGGDTQYF
j_gene: TRBJ2-3
v_gene: TRBV20-1
d_gene: TRBD2
abundance: -

CDR3nt: TGTGCCAGCAGCTTAGCGCGTTTCAGCGGGCGGGCCTACGAGCAGTACTTC
CDR3aa: CASSLARFSGRAYEQYF
j_gene: TRBJ2-7
v_gene: TRBV7-8
d_gene: -
abundance: -

CDR3nt: TGTGCCAGCAGACTCGGAGAGACCCAGTACTTC
CDR3aa: CASRLGETQYF
j_gene: TRBJ2-5
v_gene: TRBV2
d_gene: -
abundance: -

CDR3nt: TGTGCCAGCAGTTACGGGTGGGTCCTAGCGGGGTTCCGCCTCACAGATACGCAGTATTTT
CDR3aa: CASSYGWVLAGFRLTDTQYF
j_gene: TRBJ2-3
v_gene: TRBV6-5
d_gene: TRBD2
abundance: many

CDR3nt: TGTGCCAGCAGTCACTCGATAAGTGGAAACACCTTC
CDR3aa: CASSHSISGNTF
j_gene: TRBJ1-2
v_gene: TRBV6-5
d_gene: -
abundance: -

CDR3nt: TGTGCCAGCAGGTGGACGGTGAACACTGAAGCTTTCTTT
CDR3aa: CASRWTVNTEAFF
j_gene: TRBJ1-1
v_gene: TRBV6-1
d_gene: -
abundance: -

CDR3nt: TGCAGCGTTGTCTGGACCTACGAGCAGTACTTC
CDR3aa: CSVVWTYEQYF
j_gene: TRBJ2-7
v_gene: TRBV29-1
d_gene: -
abundance: -

CDR3nt: TGTGCCAGCATCCCCGAGTCGGGACCCATGGCCTACGAGCAGTACTTC
CDR3aa: CASIPESGPMAYEQYF
j_gene: TRBJ2-7
v_gene: TRBV7-9
d_gene: -
abundance: -

CDR3nt: TGTGCCAGTAGTATAGTGACAGGGATCAATCAGCCCCAGCATTTT
CDR3aa: CASSIVTGINQPQHF
j_gene: TRBJ1-5
v_gene: TRBV19
d_gene: TRBD1
abundance: many

CDR3nt: TGTGCCAGCAGCTTAGAACTCCGGGGTGCGGATGAAAAACTGTTTTTT
CDR3aa: CASSLELRGADEKLFF
j_gene: TRBJ1-4
v_gene: TRBV7-6
d_gene: -
abundance: -

CDR3nt: TGTGCCAGCAGCCCACAGCGGAGCTTGTATGGCTACACCTTC
CDR3aa: CASSPQRSLYGYTF
j_gene: TRBJ1-2
v_gene: TRBV7-6
d_gene: -
abundance: -

CDR3nt: TGTGCCAGTAGTATAGGGAGGCCGCCACCTCTGATACCCACCTTC
CDR3aa: CASSIGRPPPLIPTF
j_gene: TRBJ1-2
v_gene: TRBV19
d_gene: -
abundance: many

CDR3nt: TGCAGTGCTAGAGATCAGGGTGGGGGTTATGGCTACACCTTC
CDR3aa: CSARDQGGGYGYTF
j_gene: TRBJ1-2
v_gene: TRBV20-1
d_gene: -
abundance: -

CDR3nt: TGTGCCAGCAGCCCCTTCCTAGCGGGGGGGGCCGGGGAGCTGTTTTTT
CDR3aa: CASSPFLAGGAGELFF
j_gene: TRBJ2-2
v_gene: TRBV9
d_gene: TRBD2
abundance: many

CDR3nt: TGTGCCAGCAGCTCACGGGACGGCTACTACAATGAGCAGTTCTTC
CDR3aa: CASSSRDGYYNEQFF
j_gene: TRBJ2-1
v_gene: TRBV7-8
d_gene: -
abundance: -

CDR3nt: TGCAGTGCTAGAGATAGGGGGGCTAATGAAAAACTGTTTTTT
CDR3aa: CSARDRGANEKLFF
j_gene: TRBJ1-4
v_gene: TRBV20-1
d_gene: -
abundance: -

CDR3nt: TGTGCCATCAGTGACTCCGGGACTAGCGGGAGGGCATCCTACAATGAGCAGTTCTTC
CDR3aa: CAISDSGTSGRASYNEQFF
j_gene: TRBJ2-1
v_gene: TRBV10-3
d_gene: TRBD2
abundance: many

CDR3nt: TGCGCCAGCAGCTCACTAGTTTCCTACAATGAGCAGTTCTTC
CDR3aa: CASSSLVSYNEQFF
j_gene: TRBJ2-1
v_gene: TRBV5-1
d_gene: -
abundance: many

CDR3nt: TGTGCCAGCAGCCCCGGTTTTTACGAGCAGTACTTC
CDR3aa: CASSPGFYEQYF
j_gene: TRBJ2-7
v_gene: TRBV11-1
d_gene: -
abundance: many

CDR3nt: TGTGCCAGCAGGATGGGACAGGGGGCGAATGAGCAGTTCTTC
CDR3aa: CASRMGQGANEQFF
j_gene: TRBJ2-1
v_gene: TRBV7-9
d_gene: TRBD1
abundance: -

CDR3nt: TGTGCCAGCAGTCTTGGACAGGGGGCGAGCTATGGCTACACCTTC
CDR3aa: CASSLGQGASYGYTF
j_gene: TRBJ1-2
v_gene: TRBV2
d_gene: TRBD1
abundance: -

CDR3nt: TGCGCCAGCAGCTTGGCAGTGAGCTATGGCTACACCTTC
CDR3aa: CASSLAVSYGYTF
j_gene: TRBJ1-2
v_gene: TRBV5-1
d_gene: -
abundance: -

CDR3nt: TGTGCCAGCAGCCAGGGACCCTTGGTTGAAAAACTGTTTTTT
CDR3aa: CASSQGPLVEKLFF
j_gene: TRBJ1-4
v_gene: TRBV7-9
d_gene: -
abundance: once

CDR3nt: TGTGCCAGCAGCTTAGCCGTGGCTAGCGGCACAGATACGCAGTATTTT
CDR3aa: CASSLAVASGTDTQYF
j_gene: TRBJ2-3
v_gene: TRBV7-9
d_gene: -
abundance: many

CDR3nt: TGCAGTGCTAGGCCCCTGGGGAGCAGCACAGATACGCAGTATTTT
CDR3aa: CSARPLGSSTDTQYF
j_gene: TRBJ2-3
v_gene: TRBV20-1
d_gene: -
abundance: -

CDR3nt: TGTGCCAGCGGGCGTGATGGCACGTCGAACACCATATATTTT
CDR3aa: CASGRDGTSNTIYF
j_gene: TRBJ1-3
v_gene: TRBV28
d_gene: -
abundance: many

CDR3nt: TGCAGCGTTGATAGCGGGTACGGGACCAGTGAAAAACTTTTTTTT
CDR3aa: CSVDSGYGTSEKLFF
j_gene: TRBJ1-4
v_gene: TRBV29-1
d_gene: -
abundance: -

CDR3nt: TGCAGTGCTAGAAAGGTCACTAGCGCTTACTCCTACGAGCAGTACTTC
CDR3aa: CSARKVTSAYSYEQYF
j_gene: TRBJ2-7
v_gene: TRBV20-1
d_gene: TRBD2
abundance: once

CDR3nt: TGTGCCAGCAGCTTTGGAGGGGGAGATACGCAGTATTTT
CDR3aa: CASSFGGGDTQYF
j_gene: TRBJ2-3
v_gene: TRBV7-3
d_gene: -
abundance: many

CDR3nt: TGTGCCAGCGAAAACTTCGGGAGGGCCAGGGAGACCCAGTACTTC
CDR3aa: CASENFGRARETQYF
j_gene: TRBJ2-5
v_gene: TRBV6-6
d_gene: TRBD2
abundance: once

CDR3nt: TGCAGCGTTGGAGCAGGGCCCTACGAGCAGTACTTC
CDR3aa: CSVGAGPYEQYF
j_gene: TRBJ2-7
v_gene: TRBV29-1
d_gene: -
abundance: -

CDR3nt: TGTGCCAGCAGCTTTGCCAGGGACTCTGGAAACACCATATATTTT
CDR3aa: CASSFARDSGNTIYF
j_gene: TRBJ1-3
v_gene: TRBV7-8
d_gene: -
abundance: many

CDR3nt: TGCAGTGCTAACTTCCGTGGCTACACCTTC
CDR3aa: CSANFRGYTF
j_gene: TRBJ1-2
v_gene: TRBV20-1
d_gene: -
abundance: -

CDR3nt: TGTGCCATCTCAAGAAGCTCCTACAATGAGCAGTTCTTC
CDR3aa: CAISRSSYNEQFF
j_gene: TRBJ2-1
v_gene: TRBV6-2/TRBV6-3
d_gene: -
abundance: many

CDR3nt: TGTGCCAGCAGCCCCGACAGGCGGGGTGGGACCCTCCACTTT
CDR3aa: CASSPDRRGGTLHF
j_gene: TRBJ1-6
v_gene: TRBV5-4
d_gene: -
abundance: -

CDR3nt: TGCAGCGTAGCCCCAACTAGCGTGGGCAATGAGCAGTTCTTC
CDR3aa: CSVAPTSVGNEQFF
j_gene: TRBJ2-1
v_gene: TRBV29-1
d_gene: TRBD2
abundance: few

CDR3nt: TGTGCCAGTACCGCCCCGGGACTAGTTCCAGATACGCAGTATTTT
CDR3aa: CASTAPGLVPDTQYF
j_gene: TRBJ2-3
v_gene: TRBV19
d_gene: TRBD2
abundance: -

CDR3nt: TGTGCCAGTACTAACCGGGGTTTTGGGGCCAACGTCCTGACTTTC
CDR3aa: CASTNRGFGANVLTF
j_gene: TRBJ2-6
v_gene: TRBV19
d_gene: -
abundance: -

CDR3nt: TGTGCCTGGAGTGTACGACTAGCGCGCTCCTACAATGAGCAGTTCTTC
CDR3aa: CAWSVRLARSYNEQFF
j_gene: TRBJ2-1
v_gene: TRBV30
d_gene: TRBD2
abundance: many

CDR3nt: TGCGCCAGCAGCTCGACAGGGGGGAAAGGGGAGCAGTACTTC
CDR3aa: CASSSTGGKGEQYF
j_gene: TRBJ2-7
v_gene: TRBV5-1
d_gene: TRBD1
abundance: -

CDR3nt: TGTGCCAGCAGCCCCGGGAACTATGAGCAGTTCTTC
CDR3aa: CASSPGNYEQFF
j_gene: TRBJ2-1
v_gene: TRBV6-5
d_gene: -
abundance: -

CDR3nt: TGTGCCAGCAGTTGCGCAGGACAGGGGCGAGTCCAGCCCCAGCATTTT
CDR3aa: CASSCAGQGRVQPQHF
j_gene: TRBJ1-5
v_gene: TRBV27
d_gene: TRBD1
abundance: -

CDR3nt: TGTGCCAGCAATAATCAGGGCGCGTATAGCAATCAGCCCCAGTACTTC
CDR3aa: CASNNQGAYSNQPQYF
j_gene: TRBJ2-5
v_gene: TRBV25-1
d_gene: -
abundance: -

CDR3nt: TGTGCCAGCAGTCACGGTACAGGGGGCGGTTCACCCCTCCACTTT
CDR3aa: CASSHGTGGGSPLHF
j_gene: TRBJ1-6
v_gene: TRBV6-6
d_gene: TRBD1
abundance: many

CDR3nt: TGCGCCAGCAGACGCAGCTCCGACCCTAGCACAGATACGCAGTATTTT
CDR3aa: CASRRSSDPSTDTQYF
j_gene: TRBJ2-3
v_gene: TRBV5-1
d_gene: -
abundance: medium-sized

CDR3nt: TGTGCCAGCAGCTTGGACTACTCTAGCACAGATACGCAGTTCTTC
CDR3aa: CASSLDYSSTDTQFF
j_gene: TRBJ2-1
v_gene: TRBV7-2
d_gene: -
abundance: -

CDR3nt: TGTGCCGCCAGCAGTGAAGGACAGGGGGCGTTGGGCTACGAGCAGTACTTC
CDR3aa: CAASSEGQGALGYEQYF
j_gene: TRBJ2-7
v_gene: TRBV15
d_gene: TRBD1
abundance: -